This T cell receptor (beta chain) stems from a study of blood T cell repertoires in COVID-19. Whole-study context: Acute and convalescent COVID-19 samples came from the United States, Italy and Spain. T cells, B-cell-depleted T cells, or PBMCs provided the cDNA or gDNA that served as material.

Trimming pared 4 bases from V and 4 bases from J, leaving 16 bases between. The germline CDR1 and CDR2 sequences are LNHDA and SQIVND (reference sequence). The CDR3 loop spans 15 amino acids. Source study methods: Reference gene primer amplification gave estimated nucleated cell counts. Clones were read by immunoSEQ multiplex PCR, and TCRdb kept only the in-frame ones, dropping some. V, J and clone size were drawn from that table, and D and trimming were deduced from the DNA. Altogether 300,000 to 450,000 clones are present, 81% being singletons, with the ten largest covering more than 0.85%. The sample taken for sequencing was peripheral blood. This receptor was obtained from a human donor with acute or convalescent COVID-19. The donor label of this sample is uncertain. The chain is built from TRBV19 and TRBJ1-1; TRBD1 might be the D (6 bases). The CDR3 loop is CASSKRTAPITEAFF. CDR3 in DNA: TGTGCCAGTAGTAAAAGGACAGCGCCGATCACTGAAGCTTTCTTT.